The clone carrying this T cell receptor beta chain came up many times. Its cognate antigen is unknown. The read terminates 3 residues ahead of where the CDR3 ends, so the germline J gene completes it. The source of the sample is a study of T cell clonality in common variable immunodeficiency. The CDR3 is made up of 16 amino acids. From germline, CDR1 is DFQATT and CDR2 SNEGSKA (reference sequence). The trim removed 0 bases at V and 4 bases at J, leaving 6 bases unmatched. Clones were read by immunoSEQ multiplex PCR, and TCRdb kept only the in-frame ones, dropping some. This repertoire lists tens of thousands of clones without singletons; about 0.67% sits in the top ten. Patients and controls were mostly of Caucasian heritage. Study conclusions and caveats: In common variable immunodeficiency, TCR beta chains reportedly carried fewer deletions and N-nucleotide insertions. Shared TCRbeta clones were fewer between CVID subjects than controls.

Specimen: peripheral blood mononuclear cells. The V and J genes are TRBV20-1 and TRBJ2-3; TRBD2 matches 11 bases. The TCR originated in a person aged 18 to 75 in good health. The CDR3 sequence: CSAREVAGGQADTQYF. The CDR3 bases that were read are TGCAGTGCTAGAGAAGTAGCGGGGGGGCAAGCAGATACG.